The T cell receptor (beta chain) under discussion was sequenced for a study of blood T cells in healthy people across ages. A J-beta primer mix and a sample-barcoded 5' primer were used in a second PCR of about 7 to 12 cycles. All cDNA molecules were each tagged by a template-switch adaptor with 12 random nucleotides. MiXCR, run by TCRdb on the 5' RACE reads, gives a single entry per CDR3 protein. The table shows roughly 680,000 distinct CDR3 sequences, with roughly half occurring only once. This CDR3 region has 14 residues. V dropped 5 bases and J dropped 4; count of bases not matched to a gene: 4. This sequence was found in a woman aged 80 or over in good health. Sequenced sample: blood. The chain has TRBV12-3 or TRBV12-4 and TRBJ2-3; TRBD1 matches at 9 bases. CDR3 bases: TGTGCCAGCAGTCGCCGACAGGGGGCAGATACGCAGTATTTT. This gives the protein CASSRRQGADTQYF.